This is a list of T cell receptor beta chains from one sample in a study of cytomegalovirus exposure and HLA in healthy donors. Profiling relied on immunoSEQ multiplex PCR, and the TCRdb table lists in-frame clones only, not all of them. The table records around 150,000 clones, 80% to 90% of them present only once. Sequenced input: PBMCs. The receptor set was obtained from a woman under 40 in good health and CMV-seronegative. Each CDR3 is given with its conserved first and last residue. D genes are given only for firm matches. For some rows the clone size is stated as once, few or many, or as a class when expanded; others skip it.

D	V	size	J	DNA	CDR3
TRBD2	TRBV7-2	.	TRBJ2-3	TGTGCCAGCAGCTGGGGGGGGGACACAGATACGCAGTATTTT	CASSWGGDTDTQYF
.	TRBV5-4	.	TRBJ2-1	TGTGCCAGCAGCCCGACGGGAGGGACAGGGAACTACAATGAGCAGTTCTTC	CASSPTGGTGNYNEQFF
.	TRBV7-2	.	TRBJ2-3	TGTGCCAGCAGCTTGACGGGCACAGATACGCAGTATTTT	CASSLTGTDTQYF
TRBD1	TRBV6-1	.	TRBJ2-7	TGTGCCAGTGAGATGGACAGGGATGGATATGCCGAGCAGTACTTC	CASEMDRDGYAEQYF
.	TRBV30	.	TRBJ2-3	TGTGCCTGGGCCTCGCAAGGGGCGGTAGATACGCAGTATTTT	CAWASQGAVDTQYF
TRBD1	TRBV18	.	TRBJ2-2	TGTGCCAGCTCACCACGGGGACAGACGAACACCGGGGAGCTGTTTTTT	CASSPRGQTNTGELFF
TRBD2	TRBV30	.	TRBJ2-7	TGTGCCTGGACTAGCGGGAGGAGCGAGCAGTACTTC	CAWTSGRSEQYF
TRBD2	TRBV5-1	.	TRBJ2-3	TGCGCCAGCAGCTTGTTTTCCGGGGGGGCCACAGATACGCAGTATTTT	CASSLFSGGATDTQYF
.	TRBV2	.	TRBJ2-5	TGTGCCAGCAGTGTCACAAGGGGGGAGACCCAGTACTTC	CASSVTRGETQYF
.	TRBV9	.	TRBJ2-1	TGTGCCAGCAGCGTAGATGGAGGGATCAATGAGCAGTTCTTC	CASSVDGGINEQFF
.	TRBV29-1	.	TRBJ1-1	TGCAGCGTTGAATGGCCGGGATCGGACACTGAAGCTTTCTTT	CSVEWPGSDTEAFF
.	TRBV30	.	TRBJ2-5	TGTGCCTGGAGGAGGGGGACCCAGTACTTC	CAWRRGTQYF
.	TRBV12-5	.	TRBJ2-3	TGTGCTAGTGGTCCCCCTGGGGCAGGGTCAATGTATTTT	CASGPPGAGSMYF
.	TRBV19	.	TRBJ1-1	TGTGCCAGTAGCAGGAGGGAGGGCACGAACACTGAAGCTTTCTTT	CASSRREGTNTEAFF
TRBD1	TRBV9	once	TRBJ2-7	TGTGCCAGCAGCGTAGGCGACAGGGAGTACTACGAGCAGTACTTC	CASSVGDREYYEQYF
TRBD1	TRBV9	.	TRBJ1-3	TGTGCCAGCAGCGTAGGGAAGGGGGCCTCTGGAAACACCATATATTTT	CASSVGKGASGNTIYF